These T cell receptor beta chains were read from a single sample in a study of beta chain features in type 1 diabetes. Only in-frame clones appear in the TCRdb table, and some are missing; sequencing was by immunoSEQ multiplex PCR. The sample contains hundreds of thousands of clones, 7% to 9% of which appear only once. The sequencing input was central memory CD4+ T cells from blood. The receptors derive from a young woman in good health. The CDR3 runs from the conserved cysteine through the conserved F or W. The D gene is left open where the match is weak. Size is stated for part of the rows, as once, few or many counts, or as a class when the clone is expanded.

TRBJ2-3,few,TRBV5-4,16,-,CASSHPQGGRTDTQYF
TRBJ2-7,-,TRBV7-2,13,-,CASSSGPYYEQYF
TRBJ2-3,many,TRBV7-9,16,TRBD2,CASSIQAGGSTDTQYF
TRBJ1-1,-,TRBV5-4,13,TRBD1,CASSADRDTEAFF
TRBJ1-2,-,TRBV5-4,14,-,CASSLEGRDYGYTF
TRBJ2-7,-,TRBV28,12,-,CASSRRTKEQYF
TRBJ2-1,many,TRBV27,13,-,CASSRDSRAEQFF
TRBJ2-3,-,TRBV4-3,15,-,CASSQELGSTDTQYF
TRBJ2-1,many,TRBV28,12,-,CASSLAPNEQFF
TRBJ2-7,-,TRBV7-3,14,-,CASSYSGGLGEQYF
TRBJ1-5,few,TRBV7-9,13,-,CASSQGVNQPQHF
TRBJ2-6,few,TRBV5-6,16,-,CASSLGWISGANVLTF
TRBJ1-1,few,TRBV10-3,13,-,CAISDMGGTEAFF
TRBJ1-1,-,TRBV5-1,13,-,CASSQIWNTEAFF
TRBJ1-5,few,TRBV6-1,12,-,CAISGANQPQHF
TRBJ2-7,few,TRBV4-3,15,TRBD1,CASSREGQTSYEQYF
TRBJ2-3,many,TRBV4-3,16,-,CASSQEAWGLTDTQYF
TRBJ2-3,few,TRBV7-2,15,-,CASSQTYQSTDTQYF
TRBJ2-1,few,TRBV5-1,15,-,CASSLVGGSYNEQFF
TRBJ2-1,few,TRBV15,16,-,CATSSKEAGFGNEQFF
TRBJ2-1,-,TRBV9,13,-,CASSGIGNNEQFF
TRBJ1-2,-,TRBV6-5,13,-,CASSYSQGYGYTF
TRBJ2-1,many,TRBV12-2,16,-,CASRLDPRREGNEQFF
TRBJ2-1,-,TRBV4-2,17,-,CASSQGLAANSYNEQFF
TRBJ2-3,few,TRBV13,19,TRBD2,CASSSTLAGTPESTDTQYF
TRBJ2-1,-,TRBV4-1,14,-,CASSQDPGRNEQFF
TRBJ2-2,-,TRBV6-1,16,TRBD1,CASSGDRPANTGELFF
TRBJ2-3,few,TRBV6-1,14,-,CASSPFAASDTQYF
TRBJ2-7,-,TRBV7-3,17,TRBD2,CASSFRLAGGNSYEQYF
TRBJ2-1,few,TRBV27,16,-,CASSFDGHNLYNEQFF
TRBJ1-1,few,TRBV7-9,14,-,CASSLGGPNTEAFF
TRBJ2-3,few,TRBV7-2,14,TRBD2,CASSYTSGTDTQYF
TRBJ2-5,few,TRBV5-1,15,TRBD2,CASSLASGSRETQYF
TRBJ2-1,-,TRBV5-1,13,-,CASGFSVDNEQFF
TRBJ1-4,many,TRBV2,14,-,CASRDWSANEKLFF
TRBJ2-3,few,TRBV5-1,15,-,CASKESGGSTDTQYF
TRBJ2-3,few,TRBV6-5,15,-,CASSYRDSDFYTQYF
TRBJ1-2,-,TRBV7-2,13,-,CASSPHDSIGYTF
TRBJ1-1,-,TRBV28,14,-,CASSLSRAHTEAFF
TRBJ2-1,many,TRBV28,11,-,CASSLFPEQFF
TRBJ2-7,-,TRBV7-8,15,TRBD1,CASSLGWQGAREQYF
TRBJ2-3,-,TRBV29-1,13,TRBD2,CSVDVRETDTQYF